Below, 10 T cell receptor beta chains from the same sample are listed, as sequenced in a study of OX40 agonist ivuxolimab in advanced cancers. The method was immunoSEQ multiplex PCR; TCRdb's version includes in-frame clones alone and lacks a portion of them. Of around 11,000 clones detected, roughly 70% appear once; the ten largest clones hold over 30%. The input for sequencing was CD4+ or CD8+ T cells sorted from blood, taken in a trial of the OX40 agonist ivuxolimab. Every receptor here comes from an adult with an advanced solid tumor such as melanoma, head and neck, liver or kidney cancer.

The V and J genes are TRBV7-1 and TRBJ2-7; no definite D call. TRBV7-1 is known as an ORF, though its function is uncertain. The V gene lost 4 bases and the J gene lost 7 bases, with 11 bases spanning the gap. This CDR3 spans 12 amino acids. In nucleotides, the CDR3 is TGTGCCAGCAGCTTAGACTCCTTAGAGCAGTACTTC. Encoded protein: CASSLDSLEQYF.

V gene TRBV7-3 combines with J gene TRBJ2-3, with D possibly TRBD2 on 5 matching bases. Germline CDR1 SGHTA, CDR2 FQGTGA. This CDR3 comprises 14 residues. V dropped 4 bases and J dropped 2 bases, with 10 bases sitting between them. CDR3: CASSSGSYTDTQYF. DNA of the CDR3: TGTGCCAGCAGCTCGGGATCGTACACAGATACGCAGTATTTT.

This clone has just a few counts. Its ends do not fully match the called genes, so a read error is possible. The V gene is TRBV29-1, the J gene TRBJ2-2; D gene uncertain. The germline V gene encodes CDR1 SQVTM and CDR2 ANQGSEA. The CDR3 contains 13 residues. The CDR3 protein is CSVEETPSGELFF. DNA of the CDR3: TGCAGCGTGGAAGAGACACCCTCCGGGGAGCTGTTTTTT.

The chain employs TRBV5-4 and TRBJ2-1; 8 nucleotides match TRBD1. Germline-derived CDR1 and CDR2 are SGHNT and YYREEE (reference sequence). Trimming cost V 2 bases and J 4 bases; bases outside gene matches: 5. The CDR3 totals 15 residues. CDR3 amino acids: CASSLWTGSYNEQFF. The CDR3, as DNA: TGTGCCAGCAGCTTATGGACAGGGAGTTACAATGAGCAGTTCTTC.

The chain links TRBV19 to TRBJ2-3, with 10 nucleotides matching TRBD1. This CDR3 has 14 amino acids. The V gene's germline CDR1 is LNHDA and CDR2 SQIVND (reference sequence). The J segment lost 3 bases and the V segment lost 8 bases, leaving 5 bases of the junction unmatched. CDR3 residues: CASETGQGTDTQYF. The CDR3 nucleotides read TGTGCCAGTGAGACGGGACAGGGGACAGATACGCAGTATTTT.

The V gene is TRBV19, the J gene TRBJ1-5; D is perhaps TRBD1 (5 bases). V was pared by 3 bases and J by 3 bases, with 9 bases between. Germline CDR1 is LNHDA and CDR2 is SQIVND (reference sequence). The CDR3 is made up of 14 amino acids. This CDR3 is CASSIPQVNQPQHF. The CDR3 DNA is TGTGCCAGTAGTATCCCACAGGTCAATCAGCCCCAGCATTTT.

The CDR3 reads CSVGTGEASPLHF. In DNA form, the CDR3 reads TGCAGCGTAGGGACAGGGGAGGCATCACCCCTCCACTTT. The chain has TRBV29-1 and TRBJ1-6; TRBD1 agrees at 10 bases. The CDR3 has 13 residues. Germline V gene sequence: CDR1 SQVTM, CDR2 ANQGSEA. V dropped 6 bases and J dropped 10; count of bases not matched to a gene: 6.

The chain uses TRBV7-8 and TRBJ2-1; perhaps D is TRBD1 or TRBD2 (5 bases each). The germline V and J ends were trimmed by 5 bases and 10 bases, with 24 bases remaining between them. The germline CDR1 and CDR2 sequences are SGHVS and FQNEAQ. The CDR3 has 16 residues. The DNA of the CDR3 is TGTGCCAGCAGCCACCCCCTGGGGGAAATTTCAAAAGAGCAGTTCTTC. It yields the protein CASSHPLGEISKEQFF.

The rearrangement joins TRBV6-4 to TRBJ1-1; TRBD1 aligns across 9 bases. Germline V gene lookup returns CDR1 MRHNA and CDR2 SNTAGT. CDR3 size: 15 residues. The V segment lost 5 bases and the J segment 1 base; nucleotides outside the gene matches: 5. The CDR3 coding sequence is TGTGCCAGCAGTATACAGGGGGCCCGGAACACTGAAGCTTTCTTT. This codes for CASSIQGARNTEAFF.

The rearrangement links TRBV13 to TRBJ2-7, with D perhaps TRBD1 (6 bases). Deletions cut 5 bases from V and 4 bases from J, with 18 bases between. This CDR3 is built from 15 residues. CDR1 is PRHDT, CDR2 FYEKMQ, per germline (reference sequence). Here the CDR3 reads CASSPGTSVGYEQYF. Written as DNA, the CDR3 is TGTGCCAGCAGCCCCGGGACATCGGTAGGGTACGAGCAGTACTTC.